The clone carrying this TCR beta chain turned up a few times. The target antigen is unknown. Incorporated into the TCR beta cDNA libraries were unique molecular identifiers, which served to reduce PCR and sequencing biases. A single record per CDR3 protein comes from TCRdb applying MiXCR to the PCR reads. The sample carries about 820,000 distinct CDR3 sequences, approximately 50% recorded once. This specimen comes from a study of post-analysis software for immune sequencing data. Study in general: The patients showed relapsing-remitting, secondary progressive and progressive-relapsing multiple sclerosis courses. Study-wide points: In patients, five or six TRBV segments were more frequent than in controls, with TRBV5-6, TRBV5-1 and TRBV20-1 among them. In multiple sclerosis, normalized Chao1 diversity was significantly below that of controls. With F measure, samples from one preparation batch clustered together strongly.

Trimming took off 0 bases at V and 8 bases at J, with 14 bases between the two ends. The CDR3 has 15 amino acids. Germline V CDR1 and CDR2: LGHDT, YNNKEL (reference sequence). The specimen was blood. This TCR was recovered from a girl aged 10-17 years with multiple sclerosis. The gene calls are TRBV3-1 and TRBJ2-1, with a weak D call TRBD1 (5 bases). The DNA of the CDR3 is TGTGCCAGCAGCCAAGATCTGTTAGGGGTTCATGAGCAGTTCTTC. Its protein product is CASSQDLLGVHEQFF.